The entry below describes one T cell receptor beta chain. The data were obtained in a study of blood T cell repertoires in COVID-19. About the study: The United States, Italy and Spain supplied acute and convalescent COVID-19 samples. Sample material is recorded as cDNA or gDNA derived from T cells, B-cell-depleted T cells, or PBMCs.

The CDR3 totals 17 residues. Germline loops: CDR1 SGHDN, CDR2 FVKESK. Unmatched junction bases numbered 8, after V lost 4 bases and J lost 3 bases. Data came from immunoSEQ multiplex PCR; TCRdb stores just in-frame clones and leaves some out. The sample lists some 12,000 clones; roughly two thirds were seen once. Input material: peripheral blood. The rearrangement uses TRBV14 and TRBJ2-4; the match to TRBD1 covers 11 bases. This TCR was recovered from a human donor in a cohort sampled during active COVID-19. The CDR3 loop reads CASSPPRGTGGKNIQYF. The CDR3 region has the DNA TGTGCCAGCAGCCCGCCTAGAGGGACAGGGGGCAAAAACATTCAGTACTTC. Together with reference TRBV14 and TRBJ2-4, the CDR3 gives the full variable domain: EAGVTQFPSHSVIEKGQTVTLRCDPISGHDNLYWYRRVMGKEIKFLLHFVKESKQDESGMPNNRFLAERTGGTYSTLKVQPAELEDSGVYFCASSPPRGTGGKNIQYFGAGTRLSVL.